Listed below are T cell receptor beta chains from one sample, sequenced in a study of T cell responses to AZD1222 COVID-19 vaccine. The table came from immunoSEQ multiplex PCR; TCRdb's copy has only in-frame clones and leaves some out. This table has around 120,000 clones, 80% to 90% appearing once. The sequencing here drew on peripheral blood, taken on day 0 of MenACWY control vaccination. All receptors derive from an adult in good health. The CDR3 runs from the conserved cysteine through the conserved F or W. Fields, in order: clone size, V gene, J gene, D gene, CDR3 DNA, CDR3 protein. A D gene is named only where the DNA matches it firmly. For some rows the clone size is stated as once, few or many, or as a class when expanded; others skip it.

>.|TRBV5-1|TRBJ2-7|.
TGCGCCAGCAGCTTGGATAACAGGGTTTACGAGCAGTACTTC
CASSLDNRVYEQYF
>once|TRBV7-8|TRBJ2-3|.
TGTGCCAGCAGCCAACGAGGCCTAGACGATACGCAGTATTTT
CASSQRGLDDTQYF
>few|TRBV7-2|TRBJ2-7|.
TGTGCCAGCAGCTTAGGCTTAACCTCCTACGAGCAGTACTTC
CASSLGLTSYEQYF
>.|TRBV12-3/TRBV12-4|TRBJ1-3|.
TGTGCCAGCAGTCGGACACAGGGAAACACCATATATTTT
CASSRTQGNTIYF
>.|TRBV6-1|TRBJ2-7|.
TGTGCCAGCAGTGAATTAGGGACCGATGCCTACGAGCAGTACTTC
CASSELGTDAYEQYF
>.|TRBV4-2|TRBJ2-7|.
TGTGCCAGCAGCCTTGATCAGGGGTACGAGCAGTACTTC
CASSLDQGYEQYF
>.|TRBV28|TRBJ1-5|.
TGTGCCAGCAGTTTTCAGGGCAATCAGCCCCAGCATTTT
CASSFQGNQPQHF
>.|TRBV5-5|TRBJ2-5|.
TGTGCCAGCAGCTTGGAGGGACCTCCGAGGGAGACCCAGTACTTC
CASSLEGPPRETQYF
>.|TRBV24-1|TRBJ1-2|TRBD1
TGTGCCACCAGTGGTAGACAGGGCGATGGCTACACCTTC
CATSGRQGDGYTF
>.|TRBV19|TRBJ2-1|.
TGTGCCAGTAGTATGGAGGGGGCTCCCTACAATGAGCAGTTCTTC
CASSMEGAPYNEQFF
>.|TRBV7-3|TRBJ1-5|.
TGTGCCAGCAGCTCCCGAGGGGACCCCAGGAATCAGCCCCAGCATTTT
CASSSRGDPRNQPQHF
>.|TRBV7-8|TRBJ1-5|TRBD1
TGTGCCAGCAGCTTATCGAACAGGGGGCTTAATCAGCCCCAGCATTTT
CASSLSNRGLNQPQHF
>once|TRBV9|TRBJ1-2|.
TGTGCCAGCAGCGCCTCCCCGAGGCGCCTTAACTATGGCTACACCTTC
CASSASPRRLNYGYTF
>.|TRBV5-6|TRBJ2-3|.
TGTGCCAGCAGCGTCAGGGGATTCACAGATACGCAGTATTTT
CASSVRGFTDTQYF
>.|TRBV6-2/TRBV6-3|TRBJ1-6|TRBD1
TGTGCCAGCAGTTTTGCGGGACAGGGGGTCTCACCCCTCCACTTT
CASSFAGQGVSPLHF
>.|TRBV4-1|TRBJ1-2|.
TGCGCCAGCAGCCAAGTCGCAGGAATACTGTCTGGCTACACCTTC
CASSQVAGILSGYTF